This T cell receptor (beta chain) was documented in a study of blood T cell repertoires in COVID-19. J gave up 1 base and V 0 bases, and 2 bases lay outside the gene matches. Germline values: CDR1 SGHRS, CDR2 YFSETQ. The CDR3 consists of 16 residues. The method was immunoSEQ multiplex PCR; TCRdb's version includes in-frame clones alone and lacks a portion of them. The sample records about 330,000 clones, 80% to 90% being singletons. Residents of under 25 US areas, aged roughly 18 to 89 years, made up the participants. The study assigned cohorts using participant-reported clinical history. The chain employs TRBV5-1 and TRBJ2-2, with 8 bases aligning to TRBD1. Sequencing was carried out using PBMCs or T cells enriched from blood (not recorded which). This clonotype was sampled from a man aged 25-40 years who had recovered from COVID-19. The CDR3 loop reads CASSLEGQGNTGELFF. CDR3 DNA: TGCGCCAGCAGCTTGGAAGGACAGGGGAACACCGGGGAGCTGTTTTTT.